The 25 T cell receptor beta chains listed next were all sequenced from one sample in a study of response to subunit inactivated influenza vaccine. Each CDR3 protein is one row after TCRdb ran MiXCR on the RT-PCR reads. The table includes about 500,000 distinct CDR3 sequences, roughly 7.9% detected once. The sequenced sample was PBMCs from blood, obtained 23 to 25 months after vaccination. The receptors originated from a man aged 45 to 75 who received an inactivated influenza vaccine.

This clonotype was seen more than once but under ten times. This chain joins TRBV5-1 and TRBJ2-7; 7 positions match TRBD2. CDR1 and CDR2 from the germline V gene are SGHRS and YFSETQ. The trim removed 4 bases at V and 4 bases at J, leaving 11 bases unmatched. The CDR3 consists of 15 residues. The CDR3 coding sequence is TGCGCCAGCAGCCTGGAGGGGACGGGACTATACGAGCAGTACTTC. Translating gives CASSLEGTGLYEQYF.

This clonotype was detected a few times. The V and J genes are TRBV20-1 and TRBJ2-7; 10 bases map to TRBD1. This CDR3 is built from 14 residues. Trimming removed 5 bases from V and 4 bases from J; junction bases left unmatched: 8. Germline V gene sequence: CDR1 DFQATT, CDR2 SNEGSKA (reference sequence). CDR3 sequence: CSAPRTGGMYEQYF. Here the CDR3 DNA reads TGCAGTGCTCCACGGACAGGGGGTATGTACGAGCAGTACTTC.

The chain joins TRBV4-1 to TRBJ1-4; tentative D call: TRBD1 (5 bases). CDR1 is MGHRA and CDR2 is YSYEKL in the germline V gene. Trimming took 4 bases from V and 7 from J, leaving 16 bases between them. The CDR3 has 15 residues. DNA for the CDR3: TGCGCCAGCAGCCCGCACGGGGGGAAAAGTGAAAAACTGTTTTTT. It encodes CASSPHGGKSEKLFF.

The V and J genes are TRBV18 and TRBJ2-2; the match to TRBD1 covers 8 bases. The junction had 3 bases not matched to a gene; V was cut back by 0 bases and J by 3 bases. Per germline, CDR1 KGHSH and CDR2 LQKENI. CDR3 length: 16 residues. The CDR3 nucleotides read TGTGCCAGCTCACCACCGACAGGGGTGGACACCGGGGAGCTGTTTTTT. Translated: CASSPPTGVDTGELFF.

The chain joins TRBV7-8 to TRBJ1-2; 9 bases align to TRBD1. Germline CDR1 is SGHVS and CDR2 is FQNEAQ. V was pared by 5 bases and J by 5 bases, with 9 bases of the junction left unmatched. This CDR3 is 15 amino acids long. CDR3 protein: CASSQGTGNVYGYTF. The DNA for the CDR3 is TGTGCCAGCAGCCAAGGGACAGGGAATGTTTATGGCTACACCTTC.

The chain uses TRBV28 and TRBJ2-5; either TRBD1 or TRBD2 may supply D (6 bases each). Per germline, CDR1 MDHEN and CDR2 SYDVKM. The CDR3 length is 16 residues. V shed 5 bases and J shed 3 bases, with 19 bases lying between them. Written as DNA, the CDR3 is TGTGCCAGCAGTCCTAGGAGGGGGAGAGGTGAAGAGACCCAGTACTTC. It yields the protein CASSPRRGRGEETQYF.

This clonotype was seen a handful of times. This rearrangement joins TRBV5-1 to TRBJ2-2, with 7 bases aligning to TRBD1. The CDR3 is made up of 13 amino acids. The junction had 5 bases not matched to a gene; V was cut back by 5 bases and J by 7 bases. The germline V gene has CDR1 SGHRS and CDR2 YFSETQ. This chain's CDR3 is CASSYGQDGELFF. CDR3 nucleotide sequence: TGCGCCAGCAGTTACGGACAGGACGGGGAGCTGTTTTTT.

The DNA of the CDR3 is TGTGCCAGCAGCTTAGGTGGGAGCTGGGACAATGAGCAGTTCTTC. Amino acids: CASSLGGSWDNEQFF. The V and J genes are TRBV7-2 and TRBJ2-1; TRBD2 is a possible D gene (5 bases). Per the germline V gene, CDR1 is SGHTA and CDR2 is FQGNSA. Trimming took 1 base from V and 5 from J, leaving 12 bases between them. The CDR3 is made up of 15 amino acids.

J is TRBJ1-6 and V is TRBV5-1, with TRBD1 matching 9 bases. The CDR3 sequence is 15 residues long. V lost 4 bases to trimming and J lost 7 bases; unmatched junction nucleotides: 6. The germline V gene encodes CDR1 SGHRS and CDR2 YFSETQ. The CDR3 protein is CASSVRTGENSPLHF. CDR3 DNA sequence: TGCGCCAGCAGCGTAAGGACAGGGGAGAATTCACCCCTCCACTTT.

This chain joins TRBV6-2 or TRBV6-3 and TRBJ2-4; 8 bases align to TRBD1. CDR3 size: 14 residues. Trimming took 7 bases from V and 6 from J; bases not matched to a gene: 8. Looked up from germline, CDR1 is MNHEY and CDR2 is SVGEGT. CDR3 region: CASTQGQAGNIQYF. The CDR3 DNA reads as TGTGCCAGCACCCAGGGACAGGCCGGAAACATTCAGTACTTC.

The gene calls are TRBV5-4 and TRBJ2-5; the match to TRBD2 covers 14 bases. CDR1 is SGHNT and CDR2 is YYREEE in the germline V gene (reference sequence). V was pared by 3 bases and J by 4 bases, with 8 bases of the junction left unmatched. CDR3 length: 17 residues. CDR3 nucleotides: TGTGCCAGCAGCTCAGGGACTAGCGGGAGTGAGGGAGAGACCCAGTACTTC. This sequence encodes CASSSGTSGSEGETQYF.

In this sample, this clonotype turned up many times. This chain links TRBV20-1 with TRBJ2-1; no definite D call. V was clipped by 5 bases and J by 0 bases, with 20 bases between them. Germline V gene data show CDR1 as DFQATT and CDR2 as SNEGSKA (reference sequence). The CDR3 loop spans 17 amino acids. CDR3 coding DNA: TGCAGTGCTCATCCCCCCATTCAGCACAGCTCCTACAATGAGCAGTTCTTC. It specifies CSAHPPIQHSSYNEQFF.

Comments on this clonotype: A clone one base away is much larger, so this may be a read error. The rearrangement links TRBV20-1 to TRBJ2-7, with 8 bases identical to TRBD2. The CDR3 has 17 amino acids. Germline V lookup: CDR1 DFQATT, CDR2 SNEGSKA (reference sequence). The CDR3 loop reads CCARDRVSGALTYEQYF. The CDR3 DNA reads TGCTGTGCTAGAGATCGGGTTAGCGGGGCTTTGACCTACGAGCAGTACTTC.

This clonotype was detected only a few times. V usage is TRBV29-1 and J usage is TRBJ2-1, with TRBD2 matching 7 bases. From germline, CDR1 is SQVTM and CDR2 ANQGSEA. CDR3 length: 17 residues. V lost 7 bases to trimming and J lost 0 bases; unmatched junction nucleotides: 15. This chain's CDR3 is CSGRVTSEAGSYNEQFF. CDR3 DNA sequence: TGCAGCGGCAGAGTAACTAGCGAGGCCGGCTCCTACAATGAGCAGTTCTTC.

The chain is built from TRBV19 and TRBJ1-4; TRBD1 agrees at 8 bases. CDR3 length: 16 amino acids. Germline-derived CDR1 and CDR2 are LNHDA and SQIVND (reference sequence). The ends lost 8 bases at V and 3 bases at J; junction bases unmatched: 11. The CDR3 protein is CASHRQGRSSNEKLFF. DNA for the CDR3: TGTGCCAGTCACCGACAGGGGCGATCTTCTAATGAAAAACTGTTTTTT. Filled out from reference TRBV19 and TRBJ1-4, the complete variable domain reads DGGITQSPKYLFRKEGQNVTLSCEQNLNHDAMYWYRQDPGQGLRLIYYSQIVNDFQKGDIAEGYSVSREKKESFPLTVTSAQKNPTAFYLCASHRQGRSSNEKLFFGSGTQLSVL.

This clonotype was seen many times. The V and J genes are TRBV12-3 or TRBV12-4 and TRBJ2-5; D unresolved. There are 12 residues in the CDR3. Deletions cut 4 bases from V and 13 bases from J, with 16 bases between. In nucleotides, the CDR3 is TGTGCCAGCAGTTCGACTCCCTGGAAATCGTACTTC. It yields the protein CASSSTPWKSYF.

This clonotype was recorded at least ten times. In DNA form, the CDR3 reads TGCAGTGCTAGAGATGGCGGGACAGGGGGAGATCAGCCCCAGCATTTT. Protein: CSARDGGTGGDQPQHF. The chain uses TRBV20-1 and TRBJ1-5; 11 bases match TRBD1. V gave up 0 bases and J gave up 5 bases; unmatched junction bases: 6. This CDR3 region has 16 residues. CDR1 DFQATT and CDR2 SNEGSKA come from the germline V gene (reference sequence).

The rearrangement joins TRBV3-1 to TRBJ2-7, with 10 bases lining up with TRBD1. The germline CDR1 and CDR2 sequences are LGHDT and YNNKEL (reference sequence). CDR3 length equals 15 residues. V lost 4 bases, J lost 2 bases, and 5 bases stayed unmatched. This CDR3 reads CASSPPGQGAYEQYF. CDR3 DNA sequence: TGTGCCAGCAGCCCTCCCGGACAGGGGGCCTACGAGCAGTACTTC.

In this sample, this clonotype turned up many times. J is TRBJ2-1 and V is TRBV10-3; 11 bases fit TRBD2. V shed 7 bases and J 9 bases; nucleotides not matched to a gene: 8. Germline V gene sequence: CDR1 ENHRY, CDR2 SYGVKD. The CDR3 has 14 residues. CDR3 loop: CAIKEGSGRGEQFF. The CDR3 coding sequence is TGTGCCATCAAGGAGGGTAGCGGGAGGGGTGAGCAGTTCTTC.

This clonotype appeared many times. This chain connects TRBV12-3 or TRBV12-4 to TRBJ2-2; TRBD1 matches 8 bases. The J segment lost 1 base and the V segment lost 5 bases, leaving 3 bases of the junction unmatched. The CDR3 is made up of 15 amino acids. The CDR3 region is CASSPGGLNTGELFF. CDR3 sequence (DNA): TGTGCCAGCAGTCCAGGGGGCTTGAACACCGGGGAGCTGTTTTTT.

CDR3 amino acids: CASSLEDRGYNEQFF. The CDR3 DNA reads as TGTGCCAGCAGCTTAGAGGACAGGGGCTACAATGAGCAGTTCTTC. The rearrangement links TRBV7-2 to TRBJ2-1, with 9 bases that match TRBD1. Looked up from germline, CDR1 is SGHTA and CDR2 is FQGNSA. The CDR3 has 15 amino acids. V shed 1 base, J shed 3 bases, and the junction held 1 base outside the gene matches.

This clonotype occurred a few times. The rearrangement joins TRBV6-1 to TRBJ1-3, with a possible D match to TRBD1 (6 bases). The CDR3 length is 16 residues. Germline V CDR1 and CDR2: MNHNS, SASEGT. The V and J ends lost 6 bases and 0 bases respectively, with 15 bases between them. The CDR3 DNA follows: TGTGCCAGCAGCCAACAGGGATTCAACTCTGGAAACACCATATATTTT. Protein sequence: CASSQQGFNSGNTIYF.

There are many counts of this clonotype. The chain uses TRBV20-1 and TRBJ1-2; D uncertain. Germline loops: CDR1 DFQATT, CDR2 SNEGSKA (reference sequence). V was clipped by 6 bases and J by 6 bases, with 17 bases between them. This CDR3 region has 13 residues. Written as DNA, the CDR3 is TGCAGTGCCCCCCTTCAAGGGCCCCATGGCTACACCTTC. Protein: CSAPLQGPHGYTF.

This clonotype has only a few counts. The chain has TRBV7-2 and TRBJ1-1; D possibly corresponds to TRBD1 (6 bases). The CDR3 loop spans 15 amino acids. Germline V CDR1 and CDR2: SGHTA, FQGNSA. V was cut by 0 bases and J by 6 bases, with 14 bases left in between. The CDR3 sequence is CASSLAGVGGAEAFF. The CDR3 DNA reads TGTGCCAGCAGCTTAGCGGGGGTGGGGGGCGCTGAAGCTTTCTTT.

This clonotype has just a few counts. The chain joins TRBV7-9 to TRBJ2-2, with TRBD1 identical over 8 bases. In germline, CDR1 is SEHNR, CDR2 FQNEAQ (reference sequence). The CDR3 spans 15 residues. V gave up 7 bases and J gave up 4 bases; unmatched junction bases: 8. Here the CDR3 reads CASTPDRVLTGELFF. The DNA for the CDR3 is TGTGCCAGCACCCCGGACAGGGTTCTCACCGGGGAGCTGTTTTTT.